The TCR beta chain described here comes from a study of blood T cell repertoires in COVID-19 (dated by TCRdb to 2018 to 2020). A note on the overall study: Samples covering the acute and convalescent phases of COVID-19 were provided by collaborators in the United States, Italy and Spain. The material from the prospective study consisted of cDNA or gDNA derived from T cells, B-cell-depleted T cells, or PBMCs. The dataset comprised deeply sampled blood TCRbeta repertoires from subjects exposed to, actively infected with, or recovered from COVID-19. The samples were drawn from the first 160 participants of the ongoing ImmuneRACE study and from over 950 subjects provided by 6 global collaborators. HLA class I and class II types, where available, came from metadata supplied by the sample provider rather than from assay-based typing. The repertoires were made available in a free public database intended to serve as a resource for research on the immune response to SARS-CoV-2. Sample metadata almost always included a de-identified subject ID, COVID-19 status, age in years and sex.

CDR1 and CDR2 are drawn from the germline V gene: MGHRA, YSYEKL. Cut back by 4 bases and 4 bases, the V and J ends lie 11 bases apart. Including the terminal cysteine and phenylalanine, the CDR3 comprises 14 residues. Of all the DNA, just the CDR3 is kept, 42 bases in frame from base 1. The immunoSEQ Assay, a bias-controlled multiplex PCR, was used to amplify TCRbeta CDR3 regions from genomic DNA. The study's own analysis went as follows. Within the assay, amplification of reference gene primers was used to estimate how many nucleated cells each sample contained. To quantify the absolute abundance of each unique TCRbeta CDR3 rearrangement, sequence reads were collapsed and filtered. For each sample, productive Simpson clonality was calculated as the square root of Simpson's diversity index over productive rearrangements. The immuneACCESS repertoire file appears here via TCRdb, limited to in-frame rearrangements. These files lack a portion of the clones; in checked studies, under half of the deficit traces to unresolved V genes, and the cause of the others is not known. The V and J calls and clone size were taken over from that table, and D and trimming were inferred from the DNA. The sample contains roughly 140,000 clones, 88% of them found a single time. The top ten hold less than 2% of the sample.

Collaborating institutions collected whole blood in K2EDTA tubes following their own protocols. For TCRbeta analysis, collaborator samples were shipped as frozen whole blood, as isolated PBMCs, or as DNA extracted from either sample type. About this clone itself: No antigen is known for it. There are no base qualities to consult, and no much larger clone falls within one base.

Beyond this particular receptor, the publication reports: The amount of clinical and demographic metadata varied by source and participant and was provided uncurated.

Sequencing was carried out using peripheral blood. The chain joins TRBV4-1 to TRBJ1-5; no confident D gene assignment can be made. The receptor was derived from a man in his sixties or seventies with acute or convalescent COVID-19. For the CDR3, the sequence is CASSPRLLNQPQHF. The bases read TGCGCCAGCAGCCCCCGCCTACTGAATCAGCCCCAGCATTTT.